The T cell receptor (beta chain) described here comes from a study of metastatic and nonmetastatic thyroid tumors. Whole-study results and caveats: Reported TCR beta diversity, measured in blood and tumor, was significantly higher for malignant thyroid tumors than for benign nodules.

The sample holds many counts of this clone. Its matching antigen is unknown. No treatment of any kind had been given to any patient before thyroid surgery. V dropped 5 bases and J dropped 6; count of bases not matched to a gene: 3. The CDR3 is 14 amino acids. Looked up from germline, CDR1 is MNHEY and CDR2 is SMNVEV (reference sequence). TCRdb reanalyzed the PCR reads with MiXCR. This sample has 25,000 to 30,000 clones, with approximately 17% found just once. The chain has TRBV27 and TRBJ2-1, with TRBD1 matching over 11 bases. This TCR derives from a female donor with papillary thyroid cancer or a benign thyroid nodule (not recorded which). Some clones in this sample may be carry-over from other donors' samples. The material sequenced was blood. CDR3 nucleotides: TGTGCCAGCAGTCCCGGGACAGGGGGCAATGAGCAGTTCTTC. It encodes CASSPGTGGNEQFF.